Sequencing of this T cell receptor (beta chain) was carried out in a study of technical replicates of blood from a handful of donors. This CDR3 is 17 amino acids long. Germline V CDR1 and CDR2: LNHDA, SQIVND (reference sequence). The ends lost 3 bases at V and 5 bases at J; junction bases unmatched: 9. Method: immunoSEQ multiplex PCR; TCRdb's copy keeps in-frame clones and lacks some. Of about 76,000 clones in the sample, about 86% were seen once. The rearrangement links TRBV19 to TRBJ2-3, with TRBD2 identical over 12 bases. Material: PBMCs. The source is a human donor in good health. Some clones in this sample may be carry-over from other donors' samples. The CDR3 DNA sequence: TGTGCCAGTAGTATGGCGCTAGCGGGGGGGCCGGTAGATACGCAGTATTTT. Protein product: CASSMALAGGPVDTQYF. Supplemented by reference TRBV19 and TRBJ2-3, the full variable domain reads DGGITQSPKYLFRKEGQNVTLSCEQNLNHDAMYWYRQDPGQGLRLIYYSQIVNDFQKGDIAEGYSVSREKKESFPLTVTSAQKNPTAFYLCASSMALAGGPVDTQYFGPGTRLTVL.